The 19 T cell receptor beta chains given below trace back to one sample, sequenced in a study of vaccination and CD4 T cells after COVID-19 (dated by TCRdb to 2022 to 2024). Their specific antigens are unknown. The sample's treatment or condition label, decoded: approximately 9-day PBMC culture with coronavirus spike peptide pools or control peptides (ViraFEST assay). CD4+ T cells from unexposed donors were collected before the COVID-19 pandemic (2011-2018). Library generation was performed with PCR. Instrument used: Illumina iSeq 100. TCR sequencing of DNA from cultured CD4+ T cells used the Oncomine TCR Beta short-read assay at the Johns Hopkins FTIC core. Starting from the raw public reads, TCRdb applied fastp trimming at Q25, assembled clones with MiXCR and retained in-frame beta chains. Here each entry gathers all rows of one CDR3 protein and keeps the most common genes and DNA. This sample holds about 7,100 distinct CDR3 sequences; around 45% were observed only once. Roughly 33% of the sample lies in the top ten.

Sequences were obtained from CD4+ T cells from blood, cultured in vitro. All receptors come from a human donor in good health.

This chain joins TRBV20-1 and TRBJ1-5, with D perhaps TRBD1 (6 bases). CDR3 length: 16 amino acids. Looked up from germline, CDR1 is DFQATT and CDR2 is SNEGSKA (reference sequence). V was trimmed by 5 bases and J by 0 bases, leaving 17 bases between them. In nucleotides, the CDR3 is TGCAGTGCTCGTCTCGGGACATTAAATAGCAATCAGCCCCAGCATTTT. It translates to CSARLGTLNSNQPQHF.

The rearrangement links TRBV24-1 to TRBJ2-6; no reliable D call. Germline CDR1 KGHDR, CDR2 SFDVKD. Between the trimmed V and J ends, which lost 2 bases and 0 bases, there was a span of 7 bases. The CDR3 has 16 amino acids. The CDR3 DNA is TGTGCCACCAGTGATTCAGGAAGCTCTGGGGCCAACGTCCTGACTTTC. This translates into CATSDSGSSGANVLTF.

The rearrangement joins TRBV6-5 to TRBJ2-7; TRBD2 is a possible D gene (5 bases). Per the germline V gene, CDR1 is MNHEY and CDR2 is SVGAGI. V lost 0 bases and J 2 bases, leaving 17 bases between the germline ends. The CDR3 covers 17 residues. The CDR3 sequence is CASSYSLSSATTYEQYF. The CDR3 region has the DNA TGTGCCAGCAGTTACTCCCTTAGTAGCGCTACGACCTACGAGCAGTACTTC.

The chain has TRBV24-1 and TRBJ2-1; D possibly corresponds to TRBD2 (6 bases). Trimming removed 4 bases at V and 6 bases at J, with 12 bases between. Per germline, CDR1 KGHDR and CDR2 SFDVKD. CDR3 length: 14 residues. Here the CDR3 reads CATSDPGTLNEQFF. The DNA for the CDR3 is TGTGCCACCAGTGACCCAGGGACTCTCAATGAGCAGTTCTTC.

There are a few counts of this clonotype. V is TRBV6-5 and J is TRBJ1-2, with D unresolved. Germline assignment: CDR1 MNHEY and CDR2 SVGAGI. The CDR3 has 15 residues. Trimming stripped 0 bases from V and 5 bases from J, with 13 bases between. DNA for the CDR3: TGTGCCAGCAGTTACTCCTCACGGGGAGAATATGGCTACACCTTC. It yields the protein CASSYSSRGEYGYTF.

This clonotype came up a few times. The chain joins TRBV10-1 to TRBJ2-7, with 9 bases matching TRBD1. V lost 0 bases and J lost 7; bases outside the gene matches: 10. Germline V lookup: CDR1 WNHNN, CDR2 SYGVQD (reference sequence). The CDR3 is 16 amino acids. The CDR3 region is CASSESGGTGRFEQYF. DNA of the CDR3: TGCGCCAGCAGTGAGTCCGGTGGGACAGGGAGGTTTGAGCAGTACTTC.

V gene TRBV20-1 combines with J gene TRBJ1-1; D not resolved. V shed 8 bases and J shed 3 bases, with 13 bases lying between them. The CDR3 runs to 12 residues. Germline CDR1 is DFQATT and CDR2 is SNEGSKA (reference sequence). In DNA, the CDR3 is TGCAGTTTCCTAAGGTGGGACACTGAAGCTTTCTTT. Amino acid sequence: CSFLRWDTEAFF.

The chain recombines TRBV11-2 with TRBJ2-2; unclear D gene. Deletions cut 5 bases from V and 3 bases from J, with 10 bases between. CDR1 and CDR2 (germline): SGHAT, FQNNGV. This CDR3 region has 14 residues. DNA of the CDR3: TGTGCCAGCAGCCTTAAGGGTGACACCGGGGAGCTGTTTTTT. Residues: CASSLKGDTGELFF.

J is TRBJ1-5 and V is TRBV12-3 or TRBV12-4; tentatively, D is TRBD1 (5 bases). CDR3 length: 16 residues. V was pared by 7 bases and J by 1 base, with 17 bases between. CDR3 nucleotide sequence: TGTGCCAGCACCCTACGAGGGGTGGGAAGCAATCAGCCCCAGCATTTT. This translates into CASTLRGVGSNQPQHF.

This clonotype was picked up a small number of times. The gene calls are TRBV19 and TRBJ2-1; D is possibly TRBD1 or TRBD2 (5 bases each). Germline CDR1 reads LNHDA; CDR2 reads SQIVND (reference sequence). This CDR3 is 16 amino acids long. Trimming removed 4 bases from V and 0 bases from J, with 13 bases in between. This CDR3 is CASSKRDASSYNEQFF. CDR3 in DNA: TGTGCCAGTAGTAAAAGGGACGCGAGCTCCTACAATGAGCAGTTCTTC.

The chain couples TRBV6-5 to TRBJ1-2; D unresolved. The CDR3 runs 14 residues. Trimming took 0 bases from V and 6 from J, leaving 11 bases between them. Germline V gives CDR1 MNHEY, CDR2 SVGAGI. CDR3 residues: CASSYSVSENGYTF. The CDR3 bases are TGTGCCAGCAGTTACTCAGTCAGCGAGAATGGCTACACCTTC.

This chain connects TRBV10-3 to TRBJ1-5; the D gene is possibly TRBD1 (5 bases). The V and J ends lost 0 bases and 4 bases respectively, with 10 bases between them. This CDR3 has 15 residues. Germline loops: CDR1 ENHRY, CDR2 SYGVKD. CDR3 sequence reads: CAISESTAGNQPQHF. The CDR3 DNA reads TGTGCCATCAGTGAGTCGACAGCTGGAAATCAGCCCCAGCATTTT.

This clonotype has just a few counts. This chain uses TRBV20-1 with TRBJ1-2; D unresolved. V shed 1 base and J shed 7 bases, with 10 bases lying between them. This CDR3 has 12 residues. Germline CDR1 and CDR2: DFQATT and SNEGSKA (reference sequence). CDR3 DNA sequence: TGCAGTGCTAGAGTCCGACAACTTGGCTACACCTTC. Its translation: CSARVRQLGYTF.

The chain recombines TRBV5-1 with TRBJ1-2, with D maybe TRBD1 (6 bases). This CDR3 has 13 amino acids. V lost 4 bases and J lost 8, with 15 bases in between. Germline CDR1 SGHRS, CDR2 YFSETQ. CDR3 loop: CASSIAGARGYTF. CDR3 nucleotide sequence: TGCGCCAGCAGCATCGCGGGGGCGCGGGGCTACACCTTC.

This sequence joins TRBV27 and TRBJ1-2; D gene uncertain. CDR1 MNHEY and CDR2 SMNVEV come from the germline V gene (reference sequence). This CDR3 has 13 amino acids. Trimming removed 3 bases at V and 6 bases at J, with 11 bases between. The CDR3 DNA reads as TGTGCCAGCAGTTTCACGAGGGAGAATGGCTACACCTTC. Translation gives CASSFTRENGYTF.

The genes are TRBV5-1 and TRBJ2-5, with no clear D. Germline CDR1 and CDR2: SGHRS and YFSETQ. V lost 1 base to trimming and J lost 2 bases, with 0 bases between them. This CDR3 region has 11 residues. CDR3 in DNA: TGCGCCAGCAGCTTGCAAGAGACCCAGTACTTC. Amino acid sequence: CASSLQETQYF.

This rearrangement joins TRBV20-1 to TRBJ1-6; 7 positions match TRBD1. J lost 3 bases, V lost 4 bases, and 0 bases had no gene match. The CDR3 has 13 amino acids. Germline values: CDR1 DFQATT, CDR2 SNEGSKA (reference sequence). This CDR3 is CSATGGYNSPLHF. In DNA, the CDR3 is TGCAGTGCTACAGGGGGCTATAATTCACCCCTCCACTTT.

This clonotype was counted a few times. The chain recombines TRBV20-1 with TRBJ1-1, with D possibly being TRBD1 (6 bases). V lost 4 bases and J lost 3, with 18 bases in between. The CDR3 is 15 amino acids. The germline gives CDR1 DFQATT, CDR2 SNEGSKA (reference sequence). This CDR3 reads CSANSVSGADTEAFF. The CDR3 coding sequence is TGCAGTGCTAATTCTGTCTCGGGGGCGGACACTGAAGCTTTCTTT.

A few counts support this clonotype. The chain has TRBV10-3 and TRBJ1-1, with a possible D match to TRBD1 (5 bases). The CDR3 consists of 14 residues. CDR1 is ENHRY, CDR2 SYGVKD, per germline. V was cut by 10 bases and J by 1 base, with 16 bases left in between. Written as DNA, the CDR3 is TGTGCCACCTTAGGGCAGGGACCGAACACTGAAGCTTTCTTT. Translation gives CATLGQGPNTEAFF.